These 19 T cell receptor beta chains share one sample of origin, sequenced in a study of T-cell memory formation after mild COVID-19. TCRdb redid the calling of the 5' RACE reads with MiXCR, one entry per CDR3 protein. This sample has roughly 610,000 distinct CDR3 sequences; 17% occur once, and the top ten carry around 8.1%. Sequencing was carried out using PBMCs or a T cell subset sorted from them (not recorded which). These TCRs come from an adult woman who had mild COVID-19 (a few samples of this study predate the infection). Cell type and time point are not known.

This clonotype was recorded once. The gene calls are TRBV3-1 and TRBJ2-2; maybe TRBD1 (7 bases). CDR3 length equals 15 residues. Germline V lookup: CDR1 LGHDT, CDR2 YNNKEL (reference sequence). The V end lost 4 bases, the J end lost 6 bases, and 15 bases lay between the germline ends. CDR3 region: CASSPAGQMAGELFF. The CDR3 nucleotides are TGTGCCAGCAGCCCCGCGGGACAGATGGCCGGGGAGCTGTTTTTT.

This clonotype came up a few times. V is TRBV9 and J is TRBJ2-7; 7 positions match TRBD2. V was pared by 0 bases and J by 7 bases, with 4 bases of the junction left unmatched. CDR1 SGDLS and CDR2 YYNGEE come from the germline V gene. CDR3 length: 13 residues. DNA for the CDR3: TGTGCCAGCAGCGTAGGGGTAGCGGGTGAGCAGTACTTC. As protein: CASSVGVAGEQYF.

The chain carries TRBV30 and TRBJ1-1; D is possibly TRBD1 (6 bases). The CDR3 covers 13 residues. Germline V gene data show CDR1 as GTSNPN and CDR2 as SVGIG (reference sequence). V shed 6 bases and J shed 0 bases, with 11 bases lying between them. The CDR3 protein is CACHPGVNTEAFF. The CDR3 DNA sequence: TGTGCCTGTCACCCAGGGGTGAACACTGAAGCTTTCTTT.

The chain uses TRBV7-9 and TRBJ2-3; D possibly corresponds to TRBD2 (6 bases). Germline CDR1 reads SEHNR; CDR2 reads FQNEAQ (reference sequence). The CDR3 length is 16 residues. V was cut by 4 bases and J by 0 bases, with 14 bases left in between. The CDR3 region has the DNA TGTGCCAGCAGCTCCTCTAGCGCCACTAGCACAGATACGCAGTATTTT. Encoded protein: CASSSSSATSTDTQYF.

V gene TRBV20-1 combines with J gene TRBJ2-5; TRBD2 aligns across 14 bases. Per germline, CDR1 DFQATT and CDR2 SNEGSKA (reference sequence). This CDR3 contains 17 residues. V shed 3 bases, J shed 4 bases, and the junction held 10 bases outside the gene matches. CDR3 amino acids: CSASRAGTSGGRETQYF. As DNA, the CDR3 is TGCAGTGCTAGTCGTGCCGGGACTAGCGGGGGAAGAGAGACCCAGTACTTC.

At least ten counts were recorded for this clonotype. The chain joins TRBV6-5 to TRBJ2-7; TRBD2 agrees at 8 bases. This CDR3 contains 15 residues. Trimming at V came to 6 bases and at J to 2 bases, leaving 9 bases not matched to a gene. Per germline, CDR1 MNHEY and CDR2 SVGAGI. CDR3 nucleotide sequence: TGTGCCAGCAGCCTCCGCGCGGGAGGCACCTACGAGCAGTACTTC. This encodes CASSLRAGGTYEQYF.

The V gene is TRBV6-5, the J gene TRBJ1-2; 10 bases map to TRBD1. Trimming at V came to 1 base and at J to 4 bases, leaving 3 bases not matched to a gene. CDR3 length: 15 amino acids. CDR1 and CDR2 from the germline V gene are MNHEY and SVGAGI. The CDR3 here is CASSYLTGGGYGYTF. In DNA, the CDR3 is TGTGCCAGCAGTTACTTGACAGGGGGCGGCTATGGCTACACCTTC.

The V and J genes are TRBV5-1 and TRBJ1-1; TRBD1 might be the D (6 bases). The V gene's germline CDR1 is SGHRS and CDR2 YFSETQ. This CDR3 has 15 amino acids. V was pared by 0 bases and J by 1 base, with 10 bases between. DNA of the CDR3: TGCGCCAGCAGCTTGGAGGCGGGGGCGAACACTGAAGCTTTCTTT. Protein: CASSLEAGANTEAFF.

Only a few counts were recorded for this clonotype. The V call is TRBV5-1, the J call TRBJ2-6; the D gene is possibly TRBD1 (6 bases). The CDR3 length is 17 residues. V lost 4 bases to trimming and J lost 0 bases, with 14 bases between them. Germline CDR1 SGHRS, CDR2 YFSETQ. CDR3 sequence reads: CASSRSGQNSGANVLTF. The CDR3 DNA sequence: TGCGCCAGCAGCCGATCGGGACAAAACTCTGGGGCCAACGTCCTGACTTTC.

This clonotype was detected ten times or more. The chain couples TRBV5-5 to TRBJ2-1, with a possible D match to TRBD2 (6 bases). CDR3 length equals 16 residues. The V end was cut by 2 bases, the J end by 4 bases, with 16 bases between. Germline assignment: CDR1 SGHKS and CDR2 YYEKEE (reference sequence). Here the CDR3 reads CASSLTSTRGYNEQFF. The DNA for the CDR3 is TGTGCCAGCAGCTTAACTTCGACTAGAGGATACAATGAGCAGTTCTTC.

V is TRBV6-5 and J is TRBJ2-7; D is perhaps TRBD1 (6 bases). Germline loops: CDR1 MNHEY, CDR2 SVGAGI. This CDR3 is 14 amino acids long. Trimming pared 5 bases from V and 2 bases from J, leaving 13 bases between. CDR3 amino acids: CASSRDIFTYEQYF. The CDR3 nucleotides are TGTGCCAGCAGTCGGGACATTTTTACCTACGAGCAGTACTTC.

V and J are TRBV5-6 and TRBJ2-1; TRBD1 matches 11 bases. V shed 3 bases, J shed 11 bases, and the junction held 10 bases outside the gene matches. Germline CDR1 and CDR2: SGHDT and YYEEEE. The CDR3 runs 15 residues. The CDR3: CASSSGPGQGAKQFF. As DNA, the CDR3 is TGTGCCAGCAGCTCAGGGCCAGGACAGGGGGCTAAGCAGTTCTTC.

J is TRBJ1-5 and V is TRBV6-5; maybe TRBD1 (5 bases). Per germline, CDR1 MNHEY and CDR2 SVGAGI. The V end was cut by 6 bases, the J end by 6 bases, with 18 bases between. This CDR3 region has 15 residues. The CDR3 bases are TGTGCCAGCAGCCCGGGGACCGTCGGGAGTCAGCCCCAGCATTTT. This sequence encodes CASSPGTVGSQPQHF.

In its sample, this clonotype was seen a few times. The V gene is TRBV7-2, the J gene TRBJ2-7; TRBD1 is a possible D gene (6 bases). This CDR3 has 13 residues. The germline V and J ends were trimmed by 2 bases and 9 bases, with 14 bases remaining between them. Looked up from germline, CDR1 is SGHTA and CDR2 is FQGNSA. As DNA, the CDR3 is TGTGCCAGCAGCTTAATCGGGGTAGGGGGGCAGTACTTC. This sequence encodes CASSLIGVGGQYF.

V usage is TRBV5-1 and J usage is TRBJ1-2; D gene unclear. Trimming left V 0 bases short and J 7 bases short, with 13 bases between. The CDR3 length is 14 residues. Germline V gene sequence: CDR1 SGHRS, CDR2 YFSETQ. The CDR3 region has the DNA TGCGCCAGCAGCTTGGTTGTTGTCGGTTCTGGCTACACCTTC. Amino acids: CASSLVVVGSGYTF. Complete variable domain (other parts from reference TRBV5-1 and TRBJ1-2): KAGVTQTPRYLIKTRGQQVTLSCSPISGHRSVSWYQQTPGQGLQFLFEYFSETQRNKGNFPGRFSGRQFSNSRSEMNVSTLELGDSALYLCASSLVVVGSGYTFGSGTRLTVV.

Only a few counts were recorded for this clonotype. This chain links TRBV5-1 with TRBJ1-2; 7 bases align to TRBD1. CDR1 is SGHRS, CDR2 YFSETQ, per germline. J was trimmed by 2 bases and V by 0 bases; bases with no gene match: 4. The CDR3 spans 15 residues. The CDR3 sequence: CASSLGGQPNYGYTF. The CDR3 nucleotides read TGCGCCAGCAGCTTGGGGGGACAGCCAAACTATGGCTACACCTTC.

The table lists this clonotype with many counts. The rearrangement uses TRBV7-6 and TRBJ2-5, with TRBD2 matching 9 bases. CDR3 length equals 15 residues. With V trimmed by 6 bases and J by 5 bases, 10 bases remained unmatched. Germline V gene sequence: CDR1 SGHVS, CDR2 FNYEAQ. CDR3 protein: CASSRSGSVRETQYF. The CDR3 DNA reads TGTGCCAGCAGTCGTAGCGGGAGTGTCCGGGAGACCCAGTACTTC.

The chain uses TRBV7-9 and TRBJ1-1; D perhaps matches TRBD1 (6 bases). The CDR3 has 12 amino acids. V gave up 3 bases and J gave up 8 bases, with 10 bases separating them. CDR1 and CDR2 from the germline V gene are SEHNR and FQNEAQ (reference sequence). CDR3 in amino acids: CASSFRGGEAFF. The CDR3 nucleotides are TGTGCCAGCAGCTTCAGGGGCGGAGAAGCTTTCTTT.

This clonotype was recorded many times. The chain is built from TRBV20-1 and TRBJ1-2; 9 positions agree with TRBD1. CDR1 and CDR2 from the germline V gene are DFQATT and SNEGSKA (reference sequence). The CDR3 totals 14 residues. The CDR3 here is CATGGRRGPDGYTF. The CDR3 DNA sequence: TGCGCAACAGGGGGCAGGCGCGGTCCGGATGGCTACACCTTC.